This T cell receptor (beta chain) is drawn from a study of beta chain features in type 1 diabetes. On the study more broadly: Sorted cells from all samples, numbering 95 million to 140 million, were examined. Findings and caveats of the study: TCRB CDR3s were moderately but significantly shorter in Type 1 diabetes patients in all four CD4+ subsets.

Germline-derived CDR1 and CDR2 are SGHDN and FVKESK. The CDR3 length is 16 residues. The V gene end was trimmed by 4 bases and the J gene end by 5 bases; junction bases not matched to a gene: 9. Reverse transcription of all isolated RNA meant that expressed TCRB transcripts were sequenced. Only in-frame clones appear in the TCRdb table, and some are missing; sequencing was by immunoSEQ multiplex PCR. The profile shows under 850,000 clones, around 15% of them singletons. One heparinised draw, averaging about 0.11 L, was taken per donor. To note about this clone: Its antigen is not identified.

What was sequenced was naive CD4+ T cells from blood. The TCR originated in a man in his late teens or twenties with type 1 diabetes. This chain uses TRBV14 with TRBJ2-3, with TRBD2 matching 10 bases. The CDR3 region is CASSLILAGAIDTQYF. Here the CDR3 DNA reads TGTGCCAGCAGCCTGATCCTAGCGGGGGCTATAGATACGCAGTATTTT.